This entry concerns a single TCR beta chain. The target antigen is unknown. A junction boundary mismatches the germline segment, possibly from a read error. This entry comes from a study of T cell repertoires in cytomegalovirus infection. The wider study: Matching HLA type and CMV infection were both indicated by public TCR beta signatures. Study-wide points: Ex vivo responses were dominated by HLA-C-restricted CMV-specific TCR beta clonotypes. Cumulative public TCR beta family frequency identified CMV carriers with the relevant HLA.

From the reads, TCRdb called clonotypes with MiXCR, one entry per CDR3 protein. The sample contains some 700,000 distinct CDR3 sequences, approximately 40% of which appear only once. CDR3 length: 14 amino acids. The sample taken for sequencing was PBMCs. The sequence was obtained from a human donor in good health (CMV status not recorded). Some clones in this sample may be carry-over from other donors' samples. The chain employs TRBV5-3 and TRBJ2-1, with TRBD1 as a possible D gene (6 bases). TRBV5-3 is annotated as an ORF whose role is uncertain. The CDR3 region is CASSLGGFGDEQFF. The CDR3 nucleotides are TGTGCCAGCAGCTTAGGGGGATTTGGGGATGAGCAGTTCTTC.